This T cell receptor beta chain was captured in a study of T-cell reconstitution after alpha-beta-depleted transplantation in children. At least ten counts were recorded for this clonotype. A TCRbeta library incorporating unique molecular identifiers was prepared. TCRdb ran MiXCR on the PCR reads and lists one entry per CDR3 protein. Of roughly 420,000 distinct CDR3 sequences listed, 15% to 20% are singletons. Germline-derived CDR1 and CDR2 are SGHRS and YFSETQ. The CDR3 runs 11 residues. Trimming cost V 5 bases and J 3 bases, with 5 bases left between them. Sequencing was performed on PBMCs, mostly from graft donor cells, taken 360 days after TCRalphabeta/CD19-depleted stem cell transplant. The chain has TRBV5-1 and TRBJ2-5; D uncertain. The clonotype originates from a boy younger than two who had a stem cell transplant for Wiskott-Aldrich syndrome, so the T cells may come from the graft donor. CDR3 residues: CASSNKETQYF. The CDR3 DNA sequence: TGCGCCAGCAGTAACAAAGAGACCCAGTACTTC.